The 26 T cell receptor beta chains below were found in one sample sequenced in a study of T-cell reconstitution after alpha-beta-depleted transplantation in children. The TCRbeta library incorporated unique molecular identifiers. TCRdb re-analysed the PCR reads in MiXCR, keeping a single row per CDR3 protein. The sample lists roughly 500,000 distinct CDR3 sequences, roughly 33% occurring once. Sample: PBMCs from the stem cell graft donor, taken from the stem cell graft. These receptors were collected from a human donor who donated a stem cell graft to a child with aplastic anemia.

This chain links TRBV9 with TRBJ2-1; TRBD1 is a possible D gene (6 bases). Germline values: CDR1 SGDLS, CDR2 YYNGEE. V was clipped by 2 bases and J by 6 bases, with 9 bases between them. This CDR3 is 13 amino acids long. The CDR3 loop reads CASSVRGGNEQFF. CDR3 bases: TGTGCCAGCAGCGTCAGAGGGGGCAATGAGCAGTTCTTC.

This clonotype turned up a few times. V usage is TRBV6-1 and J usage is TRBJ1-4; TRBD1 is a possible D gene (6 bases). The CDR3 runs 13 residues. In germline, CDR1 is MNHNS, CDR2 SASEGT. Trimming left V 8 bases short and J 5 bases short, with 12 bases between. CDR3 sequence reads: CASGNRENEKLFF. The CDR3 DNA reads as TGTGCCAGCGGAAACAGGGAAAATGAAAAACTGTTTTTT.

The gene calls are TRBV29-1 and TRBJ2-4; D call uncertain. The V and J ends lost 5 bases and 7 bases respectively, with 15 bases between them. The CDR3 contains 13 residues. Germline V gene sequence: CDR1 SQVTM, CDR2 ANQGSEA. This chain's CDR3 is CSVSDAGRNIQYF. The DNA of the CDR3 is TGCAGCGTTTCGGACGCAGGAAGGAACATTCAGTACTTC.

This clonotype was detected many times. The chain employs TRBV20-1 and TRBJ1-2; 8 bases match TRBD1. Germline CDR1 and CDR2: DFQATT and SNEGSKA (reference sequence). This CDR3 spans 14 amino acids. After removal of 0 bases from V and 8 bases from J, the junction contained 8 bases not matched to a gene. The DNA of the CDR3 is TGCAGTGCTAGAGATTGGGGCAGGGGGCTCGGCTACACCTTC. Its translation: CSARDWGRGLGYTF.

The chain carries TRBV7-2 and TRBJ2-1, with TRBD2 matching 7 bases. The germline gives CDR1 SGHTA, CDR2 FQGNSA. CDR3 length equals 16 residues. V was pared by 1 base and J by 9 bases, with 12 bases of the junction left unmatched. Written as DNA, the CDR3 is TGTGCCAGCAGCTTAGTTTCGGGAGGTTGGGGTAGTGAGCAGTTCTTC. Its translation: CASSLVSGGWGSEQFF.

This sequence joins TRBV18 and TRBJ2-7; 11 bases line up with TRBD2. The CDR3 consists of 14 residues. J gave up 4 bases and V 7 bases, and 6 bases lay outside the gene matches. CDR1 is KGHSH and CDR2 is LQKENI in the germline V gene. DNA of the CDR3: TGTGCCAGCTTACCCGGGACTAGCGGATACGAGCAGTACTTC. Residues: CASLPGTSGYEQYF. Full variable domain (missing parts from reference TRBV18 and TRBJ2-7): NAGVMQNPRHLVRRRGQEARLRCSPMKGHSHVYWYRQLPEEGLKFMVYLQKENIIDESGMPKERFSAEFPKEGPSILRIQQVVRGDSAAYFCASLPGTSGYEQYFGPGTRLTVT.

This clonotype appeared a single time. This chain uses TRBV7-9 with TRBJ2-1; TRBD2 is a possible D gene (6 bases). V was cut by 0 bases and J by 7 bases, with 16 bases left in between. Per germline, CDR1 SEHNR and CDR2 FQNEAQ (reference sequence). This CDR3 comprises 16 residues. CDR3 residues: CASSLARDSKGNEQFF. The CDR3 region has the DNA TGTGCCAGCAGCTTAGCCCGGGACTCTAAGGGGAATGAGCAGTTCTTC.

The DNA for the CDR3 is TGTGCCAGCAGTTTATTGACAGGGGGCCATGAGCAGTTCTTC. Encoded protein: CASSLLTGGHEQFF. The chain uses TRBV27 and TRBJ2-1; TRBD1 matches 10 bases. The V segment lost 1 base and the J segment 8 bases; nucleotides outside the gene matches: 2. The CDR3 runs to 14 residues. In germline, CDR1 is MNHEY, CDR2 SMNVEV (reference sequence).

This clonotype came up a few times. The gene calls are TRBV20-1 and TRBJ2-7; unclear D gene. CDR3 length: 10 residues. Trimming took off 6 bases at V and 3 bases at J, with 6 bases between the two ends. Germline V lookup: CDR1 DFQATT, CDR2 SNEGSKA (reference sequence). The CDR3 DNA reads TGCAGTGCCAATCACTACGAGCAGTACTTC. Translation gives CSANHYEQYF.

This chain links TRBV14 with TRBJ1-2; no definite D call. CDR3 size: 13 residues. V lost 0 bases and J lost 7, with 9 bases in between. Germline-derived CDR1 and CDR2 are SGHDN and FVKESK. The CDR3 here is CASSQDQVFGYTF. The CDR3, as DNA: TGTGCCAGCAGCCAAGATCAAGTGTTTGGCTACACCTTC.

The gene calls are TRBV7-2 and TRBJ1-2; TRBD1 agrees at 9 bases. CDR3 size: 15 residues. V gave up 5 bases and J gave up 3 bases; unmatched junction bases: 7. CDR1 and CDR2 from the germline V gene are SGHTA and FQGNSA. The CDR3 loop is CASSLGWTGDYGYTF. CDR3 nucleotides: TGTGCCAGCAGCCTGGGGTGGACAGGGGACTATGGCTACACCTTC.

The chain is built from TRBV3-1 and TRBJ2-2; the D gene is possibly TRBD2 (5 bases). From germline, CDR1 is LGHDT and CDR2 YNNKEL (reference sequence). The CDR3 has 14 residues. With 5 bases removed from V and 5 bases from J, the gap between germline ends came to 12 bases. Here the CDR3 reads CASSGFGVTGELFF. The CDR3 DNA is TGTGCCAGCAGCGGTTTCGGGGTAACCGGGGAGCTGTTTTTT.

There are many counts of this clonotype. V usage is TRBV27 and J usage is TRBJ2-2, with D unresolved. In germline, CDR1 is MNHEY, CDR2 SMNVEV (reference sequence). CDR3 size: 11 residues. V gave up 6 bases and J gave up 8 bases, with 7 bases separating them. The CDR3 bases are TGTGCCAGCAGCCTCTCGGGGGAGCTGTTTTTT. Protein product: CASSLSGELFF.

This chain joins TRBV12-3 or TRBV12-4 and TRBJ2-1; D is possibly TRBD1 (5 bases). V was shortened by 5 bases and J by 10 bases, with 12 bases between the two germline ends. The CDR3 contains 12 residues. CDR3 loop: CASSLQEMEQFF. Written as DNA, the CDR3 is TGTGCCAGCAGTCTACAGGAGATGGAGCAGTTCTTC.

This clonotype has just a few counts. The chain carries TRBV27 and TRBJ1-6; D gene uncertain. Germline lookup yields CDR1 MNHEY and CDR2 SMNVEV (reference sequence). Trimming removed 0 bases at V and 9 bases at J, with 18 bases between. This CDR3 is built from 17 residues. DNA for the CDR3: TGTGCCAGCAGTTTATCCCTGAGGGAAGTCCGGGGTTCACCCCTCCACTTT. This gives the protein CASSLSLREVRGSPLHF.

The V and J genes are TRBV11-2 and TRBJ2-1, with D unresolved. This CDR3 comprises 15 residues. The V and J ends lost 4 bases and 0 bases respectively, with 10 bases between them. Germline lookup yields CDR1 SGHAT and CDR2 FQNNGV. CDR3 loop: CASSSQKFSYNEQFF. As DNA, the CDR3 is TGTGCCAGCAGCTCCCAAAAATTCTCCTACAATGAGCAGTTCTTC.

This clonotype was observed many times. The chain employs TRBV18 and TRBJ2-1; no clear D. Trimming shortened V by 0 bases and J by 7 bases, and 7 bases separated the two germline ends. Germline CDR1 reads KGHSH; CDR2 reads LQKENI. The CDR3 is 13 residues long. The CDR3 DNA sequence: TGTGCCAGCTCACCACCGGGTGGGAATGAGCAGTTCTTC. It translates to CASSPPGGNEQFF.

This clonotype was seen only a few times. The CDR3 protein is CASRDGSGYGYTF. The DNA for the CDR3 is TGTGCCAGCAGGGATGGGTCTGGGTATGGCTACACCTTC. V and J are TRBV12-3 or TRBV12-4 and TRBJ1-2; D gene ambiguous. Trimming removed 6 bases at V and 5 bases at J, with 13 bases between. The CDR3 is made up of 13 amino acids.

This clonotype was counted only a few times. This CDR3 reads CSAQRTGTDTQYF. CDR3 nucleotide sequence: TGCAGTGCTCAGCGGACTGGCACAGATACGCAGTATTTT. The chain carries TRBV20-1 and TRBJ2-3, with D possibly being TRBD2 (5 bases). V gave up 5 bases and J gave up 1 base, with 10 bases separating them. The CDR3 sequence is 13 residues long. Germline V CDR1 and CDR2: DFQATT, SNEGSKA (reference sequence).

This chain connects TRBV15 to TRBJ2-5; D is unresolved. Germline V gene data show CDR1 as LNHNV and CDR2 as YYDKDF (reference sequence). V dropped 5 bases and J dropped 8 bases, with 21 bases sitting between them. CDR3 size: 15 residues. The CDR3 coding sequence is TGTGCCACCAGCGGCCTACGGTCGGCCGGCGATACCCAGTACTTC. Protein sequence: CATSGLRSAGDTQYF.

CDR3 in amino acids: CASSYSGNQETQYF. CDR3 sequence (DNA): TGTGCCAGCAGCTATAGCGGGAACCAAGAGACCCAGTACTTC. The chain has TRBV6-5 and TRBJ2-5, with 8 bases aligning to TRBD2. CDR1 MNHEY and CDR2 SVGAGI come from the germline V gene. The CDR3 runs 14 residues. Trimming removed 6 bases from V and 0 bases from J; junction bases left unmatched: 3.

There are a few counts of this clonotype. J is TRBJ1-1 and V is TRBV9; TRBD1 might be the D (6 bases). The CDR3 sequence is 13 residues long. Trimming removed 6 bases from V and 0 bases from J, with 9 bases in between. Germline V gene sequence: CDR1 SGDLS, CDR2 YYNGEE. As DNA, the CDR3 is TGTGCCAGCACCGGGACAATGAACACTGAAGCTTTCTTT. Translating it yields CASTGTMNTEAFF.

V is TRBV29-1 and J is TRBJ2-7, with 9 bases matching TRBD1. The CDR3 totals 10 residues. CDR1 and CDR2 from the germline V gene are SQVTM and ANQGSEA. V trimming: 4 bases; J trimming: 10 bases; junction bases outside the gene matches: 2. DNA for the CDR3: TGCAGCGTTGTTACAGGGGGCCAGTACTTC. Translated: CSVVTGGQYF.

The chain joins TRBV5-1 to TRBJ2-3; no reliable D call. Between the trimmed V and J ends, which lost 4 bases and 6 bases, there was a span of 9 bases. In germline, CDR1 is SGHRS, CDR2 YFSETQ. This CDR3 is 12 amino acids long. The CDR3 nucleotides are TGCGCCAGCAGCCACAGTTCCGATACGCAGTATTTT. This encodes CASSHSSDTQYF. Using reference TRBV5-1 and TRBJ2-3 for the parts outside the CDR3, the full variable domain is KAGVTQTPRYLIKTRGQQVTLSCSPISGHRSVSWYQQTPGQGLQFLFEYFSETQRNKGNFPGRFSGRQFSNSRSEMNVSTLELGDSALYLCASSHSSDTQYFGPGTRLTVL.

The gene calls are TRBV7-2 and TRBJ2-5; TRBD2 agrees at 11 bases. With V trimmed by 4 bases and J by 5 bases, 9 bases remained unmatched. This CDR3 is built from 16 residues. In germline, CDR1 is SGHTA, CDR2 FQGNSA. This CDR3 reads CASSSSPSGRLETQYF. The CDR3 nucleotides are TGTGCCAGCAGCTCTTCCCCTAGCGGGAGGTTGGAGACCCAGTACTTC.

J is TRBJ1-2 and V is TRBV29-1; D not resolved. Germline CDR1 SQVTM, CDR2 ANQGSEA. Trimming pared 4 bases from V and 3 bases from J, leaving 15 bases between. This CDR3 contains 14 residues. Here the CDR3 reads CSVVSEGGHYGYTF. For the CDR3, the DNA is TGCAGCGTTGTTTCCGAGGGAGGTCACTATGGCTACACCTTC.